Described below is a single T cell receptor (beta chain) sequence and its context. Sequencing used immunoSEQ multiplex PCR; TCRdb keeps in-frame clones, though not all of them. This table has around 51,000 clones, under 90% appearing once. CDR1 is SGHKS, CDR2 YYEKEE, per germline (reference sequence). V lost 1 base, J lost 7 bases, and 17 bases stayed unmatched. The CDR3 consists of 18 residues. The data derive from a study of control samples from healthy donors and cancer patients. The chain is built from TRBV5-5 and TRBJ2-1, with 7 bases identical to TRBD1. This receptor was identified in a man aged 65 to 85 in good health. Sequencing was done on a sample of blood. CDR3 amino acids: CASSLKAPPGGNWNEQFF. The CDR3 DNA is TGTGCCAGCAGCTTGAAGGCTCCACCAGGGGGTAATTGGAATGAGCAGTTCTTC.